The source of this TCR beta chain is a study of blood T cell repertoires in COVID-19. Data came from immunoSEQ multiplex PCR; TCRdb stores just in-frame clones and leaves some out. The table includes some 250,000 clones, about 82% detected once. Germline V gene lookup returns CDR1 LGHNT and CDR2 FRNRAP. This CDR3 has 15 amino acids. V was pared by 4 bases and J by 4 bases, with 16 bases between. The genes are TRBV12-5 and TRBJ1-1; possible D gene TRBD1, 5 bases. This receptor was obtained from a man older than 75 with acute or convalescent COVID-19. The specimen sequenced was peripheral blood. The chain's CDR3 is CASGSRGGVGTEAFF. The DNA of the CDR3 is TGTGCTAGTGGTTCTAGGGGTGGTGTGGGCACTGAAGCTTTCTTT.